This T cell receptor beta chain was found in a study of blood T cell repertoires in COVID-19 (dated by TCRdb to between 2020 and 2021). Regarding the study in general: The collaborator samples originated in the United States, Italy and Spain and spanned the acute and convalescent phases of COVID-19. The prospective study material was composed of cDNA or gDNA derived from T cells, B-cell-depleted T cells, or PBMCs. The dataset comprised deeply sampled blood TCRbeta repertoires from subjects exposed to, actively infected with, or recovered from COVID-19. A freely available public database, intended as a resource for researchers studying the immune response to SARS-CoV-2, is where the repertoires were released. The samples were drawn from the first 160 participants of the ongoing ImmuneRACE study and from 1,254 subjects provided by 6 global collaborators. The sample metadata nearly always contained a de-identified subject ID, COVID-19 status, age in years and sex. Where available, HLA class I and class II types were obtained from metadata supplied by the sample provider rather than from assay-based typing. Beyond this particular receptor, the publication reports: The quantity of clinical and demographic metadata differed by source and by participant and was supplied without curation.

Whole blood was collected in K2EDTA tubes by collaborating institutions according to the institutions' own protocols. For TCRbeta analysis, collaborators shipped samples as frozen whole blood, isolated PBMCs, or DNA extracted from either of those sample types. Germline trimming: 2 bases from V, 7 bases from J; junction bases outside gene matches: 8. As encoded in the germline V gene, CDR1 is MNHGY while CDR2 is SAAAGT. The CDR3 measures 16 amino acids from cysteine to phenylalanine. The kept DNA is CDR3 alone, 48 bases in frame from the first base. A word on this clone: This receptor's antigen is unknown. No clone much larger than this one lies a single base away; base qualities are absent.

TCRbeta CDR3 regions were amplified from genomic DNA by means of the immunoSEQ Assay, a bias-controlled multiplex PCR. In the source study's methods: The number of nucleated cells in each sample was estimated by amplification of reference gene primers within the assay. To quantify the absolute abundance of each unique TCRbeta CDR3 rearrangement, sequence reads were collapsed and filtered. Productive Simpson clonality was computed per sample as the square root of Simpson's diversity index over productive rearrangements. The table comes from immuneACCESS by way of TCRdb, which keeps in-frame sequences with V and J called. Part of the clones is missing from these tables; in studies checked, under half for an unresolved V gene and the rest for unknown reasons. The D gene and trimming were derived from the DNA, and the V and J assignments and clone size from that table. The sample table records around 180,000 clones; 88% of these occur just once. The ten largest clones capture more than 3.5% of the sample.

Recombination joined TRBV6-8 with TRBJ2-1; 10 bases in between match TRBD2. The receptor was isolated from a young woman with acute or convalescent COVID-19. The sequenced sample consisted of peripheral blood. The nucleotides are TGTGCCAGCAGTTACACGGCTAGCGGGAGAGGTAATGAGCAGTTCTTC. The translation is CASSYTASGRGNEQFF.